This T cell receptor beta chain was identified in a study of blood T cell repertoires in COVID-19. The CDR3 runs 15 residues. Germline loops: CDR1 LNHDA, CDR2 SQIVND (reference sequence). Trimming took off 8 bases at V and 5 bases at J, with 19 bases between the two ends. The repertoire was sequenced with immunoSEQ multiplex PCR; TCRdb's copy has only in-frame clones and lacks some. The sample carries 150,000 or so clones, around 82% recorded once. The TCR comes from a woman aged 45 to 65 in a cohort exposed to, infected with or recovered from COVID-19 (not recorded which). V and J are TRBV19 and TRBJ1-5; maybe TRBD1 (6 bases). Sequencing was performed on PBMCs or T cells enriched from blood (not recorded which). The CDR3 DNA is TGTGCCAGTGCCCCAGACGGGGGGGCGTATCAGCCCCAGCATTTT. Its translation is CASAPDGGAYQPQHF.